Sequencing of this TCR beta chain was carried out in a study of PD-L1 blockade in urothelial cancer. CDR3 length: 17 amino acids. V lost 0 bases, J lost 0 bases, and 8 bases stayed unmatched. CDR1 and CDR2 (germline): LNHDA, SQIVND (reference sequence). Sequencing used immunoSEQ multiplex PCR; TCRdb keeps in-frame clones, though not all of them. The repertoire holds tens of thousands of clones, with 80% to 90% as singletons. The specimen was PBMCs, collected around atezolizumab (anti-PD-L1) treatment. This TCR derives from a middle-aged man with urothelial cancer. V usage is TRBV19 and J usage is TRBJ2-7; the match to TRBD2 covers 7 bases. The CDR3 region is CASSIDGDYPDSYEQYF. Here the CDR3 DNA reads TGTGCCAGTAGTATAGACGGGGACTACCCAGACTCCTACGAGCAGTACTTC.